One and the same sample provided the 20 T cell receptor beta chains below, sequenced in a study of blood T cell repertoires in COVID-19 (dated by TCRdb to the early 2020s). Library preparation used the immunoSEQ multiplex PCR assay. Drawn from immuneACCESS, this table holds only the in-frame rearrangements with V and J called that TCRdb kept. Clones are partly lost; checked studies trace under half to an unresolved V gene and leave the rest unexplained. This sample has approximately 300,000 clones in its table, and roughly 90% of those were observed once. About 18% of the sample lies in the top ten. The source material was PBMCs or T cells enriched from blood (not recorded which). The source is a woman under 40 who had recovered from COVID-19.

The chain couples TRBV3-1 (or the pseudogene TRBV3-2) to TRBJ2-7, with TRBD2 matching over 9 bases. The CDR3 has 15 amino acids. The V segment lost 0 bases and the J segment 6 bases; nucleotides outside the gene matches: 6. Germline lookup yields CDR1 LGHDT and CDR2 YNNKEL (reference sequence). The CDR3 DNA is TGTGCCAGCAGCCAAGAATCTAGCGGGAACCGCGAGCAGTACTTC. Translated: CASSQESSGNREQYF.

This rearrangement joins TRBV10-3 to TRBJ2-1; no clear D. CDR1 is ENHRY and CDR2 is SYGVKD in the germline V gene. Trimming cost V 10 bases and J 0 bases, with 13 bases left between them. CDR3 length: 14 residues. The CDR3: CASAESLSYNEQFF. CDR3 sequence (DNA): TGTGCCAGCGCGGAGAGCCTCTCCTACAATGAGCAGTTCTTC.

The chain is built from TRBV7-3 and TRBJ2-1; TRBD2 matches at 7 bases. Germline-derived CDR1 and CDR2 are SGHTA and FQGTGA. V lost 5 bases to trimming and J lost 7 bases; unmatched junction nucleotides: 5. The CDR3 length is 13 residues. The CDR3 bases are TGTGCCAGCAGCCTCGGACTAGAAAATGAGCAGTTCTTC. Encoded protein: CASSLGLENEQFF. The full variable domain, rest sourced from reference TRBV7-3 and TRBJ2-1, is GAGVSQTPSNKVTEKGKYVELRCDPISGHTALYWYRQSLGQGPEFLIYFQGTGAADDSGLPNDRFFAVRPEGSVSTLKIQRTERGDSAVYLCASSLGLENEQFFGPGTRLTVL.

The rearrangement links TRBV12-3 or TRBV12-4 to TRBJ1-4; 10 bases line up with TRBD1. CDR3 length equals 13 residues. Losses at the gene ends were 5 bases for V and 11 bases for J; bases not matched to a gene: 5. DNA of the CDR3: TGTGCCAGCAGTACCCTGGACAGGGGGAAACTGTTTTTT. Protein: CASSTLDRGKLFF.

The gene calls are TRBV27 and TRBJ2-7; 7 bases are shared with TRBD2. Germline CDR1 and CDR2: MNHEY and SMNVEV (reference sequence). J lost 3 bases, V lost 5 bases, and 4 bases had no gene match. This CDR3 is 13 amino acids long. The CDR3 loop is CASSPREVYEQYF. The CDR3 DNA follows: TGTGCCAGCAGTCCCCGGGAGGTCTACGAGCAGTACTTC.

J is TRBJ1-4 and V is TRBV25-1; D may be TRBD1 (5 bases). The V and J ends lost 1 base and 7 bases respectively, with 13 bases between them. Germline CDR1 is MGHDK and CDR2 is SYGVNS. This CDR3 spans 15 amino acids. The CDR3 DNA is TGTGCCAGCAGTGAATTTTCAGGGAGGGGTGAAAAACTGTTTTTT. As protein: CASSEFSGRGEKLFF.

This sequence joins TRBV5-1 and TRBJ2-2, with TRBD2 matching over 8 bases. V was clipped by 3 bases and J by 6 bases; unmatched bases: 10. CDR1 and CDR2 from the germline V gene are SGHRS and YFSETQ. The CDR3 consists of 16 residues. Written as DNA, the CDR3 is TGCGCCAGCAGCTCAACCGGGACTAGAGGGGCCGGGGAGCTGTTTTTT. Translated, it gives CASSSTGTRGAGELFF.

The CDR3 bases are TGTGCCAGCTCACGACTAGCGGGCGCACACTCCTACGAGCAGTACTTC. It yields the protein CASSRLAGAHSYEQYF. This sequence joins TRBV18 and TRBJ2-7, with TRBD2 identical over 10 bases. The CDR3 totals 16 residues. V lost 4 bases to trimming and J lost 0 bases; unmatched junction nucleotides: 6. Germline values: CDR1 KGHSH, CDR2 LQKENI.

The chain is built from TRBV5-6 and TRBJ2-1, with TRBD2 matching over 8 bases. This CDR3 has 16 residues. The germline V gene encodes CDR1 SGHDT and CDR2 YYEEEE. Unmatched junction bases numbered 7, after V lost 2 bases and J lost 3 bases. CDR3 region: CASSFNGGAYYNEQFF. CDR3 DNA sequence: TGTGCCAGCAGCTTTAACGGGGGGGCATACTACAATGAGCAGTTCTTC.

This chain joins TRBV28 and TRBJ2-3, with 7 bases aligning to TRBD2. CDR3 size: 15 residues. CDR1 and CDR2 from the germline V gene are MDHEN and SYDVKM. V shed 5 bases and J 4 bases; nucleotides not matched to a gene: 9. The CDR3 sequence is CASSRAGLLSDTQYF. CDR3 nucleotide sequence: TGTGCCAGCAGTCGAGCGGGACTTCTCTCAGATACGCAGTATTTT.

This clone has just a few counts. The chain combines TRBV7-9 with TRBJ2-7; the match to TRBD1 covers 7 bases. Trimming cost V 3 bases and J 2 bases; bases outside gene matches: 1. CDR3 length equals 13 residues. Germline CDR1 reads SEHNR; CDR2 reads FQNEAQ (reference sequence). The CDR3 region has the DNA TGTGCCAGCAGCTTCACAGGGGCCTACGAGCAGTACTTC. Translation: CASSFTGAYEQYF. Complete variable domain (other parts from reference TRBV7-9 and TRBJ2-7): DTGVSQNPRHKITKRGQNVTFRCDPISEHNRLYWYRQTLGQGPEFLTYFQNEAQLEKSRLLSDRFSAERPKGSFSTLEIQRTEQGDSAMYLCASSFTGAYEQYFGPGTRLTVT.

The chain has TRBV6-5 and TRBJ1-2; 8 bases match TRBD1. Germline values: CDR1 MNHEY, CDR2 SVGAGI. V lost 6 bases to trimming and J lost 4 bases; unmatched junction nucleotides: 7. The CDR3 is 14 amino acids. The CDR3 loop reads CASRETGVSYGYTF. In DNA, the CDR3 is TGTGCCAGCAGAGAGACAGGGGTTAGCTATGGCTACACCTTC.

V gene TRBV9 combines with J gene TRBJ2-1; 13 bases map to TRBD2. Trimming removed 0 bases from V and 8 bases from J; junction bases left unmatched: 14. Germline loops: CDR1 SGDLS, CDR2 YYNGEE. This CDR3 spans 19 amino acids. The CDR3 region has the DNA TGTGCCAGCAGCGTAGGACTAGCGGGAGGAATAGCTCGCTCCGATGAGCAGTTCTTC. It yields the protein CASSVGLAGGIARSDEQFF.

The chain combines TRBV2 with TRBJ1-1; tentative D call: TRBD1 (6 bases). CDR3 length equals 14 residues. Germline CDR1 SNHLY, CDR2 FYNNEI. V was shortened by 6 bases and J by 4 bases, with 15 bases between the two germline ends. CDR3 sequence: CASRVKQGPTEAFF. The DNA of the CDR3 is TGTGCCAGCAGGGTCAAACAGGGCCCCACTGAAGCTTTCTTT.

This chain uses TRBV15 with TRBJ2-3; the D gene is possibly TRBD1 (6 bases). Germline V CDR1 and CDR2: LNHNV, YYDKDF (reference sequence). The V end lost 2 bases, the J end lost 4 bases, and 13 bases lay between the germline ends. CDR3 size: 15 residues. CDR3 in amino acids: CATSRTRQVSDTQYF. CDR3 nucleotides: TGTGCCACCAGCAGAACCAGACAGGTATCAGATACGCAGTATTTT.

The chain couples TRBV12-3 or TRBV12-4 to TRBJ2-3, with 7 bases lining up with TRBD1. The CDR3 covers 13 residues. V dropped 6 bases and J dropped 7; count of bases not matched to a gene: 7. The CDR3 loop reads CASSRGGLNTQYF. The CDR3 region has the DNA TGTGCCAGCAGCCGAGGGGGCCTGAATACGCAGTATTTT.

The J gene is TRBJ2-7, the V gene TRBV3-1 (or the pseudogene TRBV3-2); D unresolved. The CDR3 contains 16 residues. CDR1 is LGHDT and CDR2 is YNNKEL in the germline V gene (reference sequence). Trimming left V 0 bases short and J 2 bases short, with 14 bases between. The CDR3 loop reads CASSQEISRITYEQYF. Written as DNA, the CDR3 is TGTGCCAGCAGCCAAGAGATTTCGCGGATAACCTACGAGCAGTACTTC.

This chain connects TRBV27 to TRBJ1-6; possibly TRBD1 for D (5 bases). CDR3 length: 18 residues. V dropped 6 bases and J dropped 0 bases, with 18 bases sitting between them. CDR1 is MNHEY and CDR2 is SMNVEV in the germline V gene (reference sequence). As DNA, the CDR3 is TGTGCCAGCAGCCCGAGCCATGGGGCCCCCTCCTATAATTCACCCCTCCACTTT. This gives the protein CASSPSHGAPSYNSPLHF.

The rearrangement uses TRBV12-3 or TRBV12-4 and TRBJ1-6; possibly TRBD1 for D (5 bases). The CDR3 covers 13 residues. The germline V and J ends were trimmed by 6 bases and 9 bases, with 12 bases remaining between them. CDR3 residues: CASSLGQSSPLHF. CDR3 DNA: TGTGCCAGCAGCCTCGGACAAAGTTCACCCCTCCACTTT.

The CDR3 DNA reads TGTGCCAGCAGCTGGACTAGCGGGAGTATGGTCTCCTACAATGAGCAGTTCTTC. Translation gives CASSWTSGSMVSYNEQFF. V is TRBV11-3 and J is TRBJ2-1; 13 bases line up with TRBD2. J gave up 0 bases and V 4 bases, and 6 bases lay outside the gene matches. This CDR3 region has 18 residues. CDR1 SGHNT and CDR2 YENEEA come from the germline V gene.